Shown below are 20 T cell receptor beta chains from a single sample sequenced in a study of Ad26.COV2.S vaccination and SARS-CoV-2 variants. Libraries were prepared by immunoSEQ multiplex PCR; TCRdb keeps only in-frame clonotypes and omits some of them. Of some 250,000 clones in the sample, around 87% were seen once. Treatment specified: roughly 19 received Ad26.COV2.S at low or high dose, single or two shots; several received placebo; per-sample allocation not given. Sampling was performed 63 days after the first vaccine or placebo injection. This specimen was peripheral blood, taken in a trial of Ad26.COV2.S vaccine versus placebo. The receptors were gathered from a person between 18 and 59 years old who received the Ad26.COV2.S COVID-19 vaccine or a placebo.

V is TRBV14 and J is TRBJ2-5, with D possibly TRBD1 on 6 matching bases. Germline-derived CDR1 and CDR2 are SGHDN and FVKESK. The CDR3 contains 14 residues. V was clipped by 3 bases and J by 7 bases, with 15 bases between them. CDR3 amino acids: CASSQGALLGTQYF. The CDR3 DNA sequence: TGTGCCAGCAGCCAGGGGGCCCTCCTGGGGACCCAGTACTTC.

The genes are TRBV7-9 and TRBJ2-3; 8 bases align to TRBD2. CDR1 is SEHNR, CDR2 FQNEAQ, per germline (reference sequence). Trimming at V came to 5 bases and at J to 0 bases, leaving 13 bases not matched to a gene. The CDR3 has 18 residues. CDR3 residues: CASSTPTSAGRSTDTQYF. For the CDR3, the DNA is TGTGCCAGCAGCACGCCGACTAGCGCGGGAAGGAGCACAGATACGCAGTATTTT. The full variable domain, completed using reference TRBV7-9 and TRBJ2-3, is DTGVSQNPRHKITKRGQNVTFRCDPISEHNRLYWYRQTLGQGPEFLTYFQNEAQLEKSRLLSDRFSAERPKGSFSTLEIQRTEQGDSAMYLCASSTPTSAGRSTDTQYFGPGTRLTVL.

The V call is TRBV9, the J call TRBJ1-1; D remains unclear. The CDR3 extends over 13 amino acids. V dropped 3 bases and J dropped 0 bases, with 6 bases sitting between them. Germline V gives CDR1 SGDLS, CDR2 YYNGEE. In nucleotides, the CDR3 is TGTGCCAGCAGCGGATCAGTGAACACTGAAGCTTTCTTT. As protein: CASSGSVNTEAFF.

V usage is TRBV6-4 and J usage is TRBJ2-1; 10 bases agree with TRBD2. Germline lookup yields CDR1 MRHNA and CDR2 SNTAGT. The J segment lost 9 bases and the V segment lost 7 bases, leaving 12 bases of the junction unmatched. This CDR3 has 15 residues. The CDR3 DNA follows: TGTGCCAGCATGGTCCTAGCGGGGGCCCACGGTGAGCAGTTCTTC. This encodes CASMVLAGAHGEQFF.

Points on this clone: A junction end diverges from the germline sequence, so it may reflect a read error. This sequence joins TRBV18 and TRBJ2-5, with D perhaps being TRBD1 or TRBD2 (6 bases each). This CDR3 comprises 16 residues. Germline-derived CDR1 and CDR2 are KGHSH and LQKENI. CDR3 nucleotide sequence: TGTGCCAGCTCCCCACCGCGGGACAATAACCAAGAGACCCAGTACTTC. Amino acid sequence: CASSPPRDNNQETQYF.

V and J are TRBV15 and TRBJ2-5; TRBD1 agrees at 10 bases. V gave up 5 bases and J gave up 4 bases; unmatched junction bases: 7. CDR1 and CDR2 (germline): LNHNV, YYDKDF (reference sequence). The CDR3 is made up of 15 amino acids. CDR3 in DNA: TGTGCCACCAGCGTTGGGGACAGGGGCACAGAGACCCAGTACTTC. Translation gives CATSVGDRGTETQYF.

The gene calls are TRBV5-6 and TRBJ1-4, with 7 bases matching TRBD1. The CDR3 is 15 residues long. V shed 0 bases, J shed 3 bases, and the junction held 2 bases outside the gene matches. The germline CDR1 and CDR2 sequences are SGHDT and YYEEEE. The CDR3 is CASSLGQGANEKLFF. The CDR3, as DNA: TGTGCCAGCAGCTTGGGGCAGGGGGCTAATGAAAAACTGTTTTTT. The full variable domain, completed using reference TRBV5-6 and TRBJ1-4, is DAGVTQSPTHLIKTRGQQVTLRCSPKSGHDTVSWYQQALGQGPQFIFQYYEEEERQRGNFPDRFSGHQFPNYSSELNVNALLLGDSALYLCASSLGQGANEKLFFGSGTQLSVL.

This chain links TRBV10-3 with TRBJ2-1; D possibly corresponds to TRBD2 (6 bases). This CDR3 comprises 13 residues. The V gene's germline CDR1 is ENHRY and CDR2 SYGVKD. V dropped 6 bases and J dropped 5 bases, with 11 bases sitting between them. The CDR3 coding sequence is TGTGCCATCAGGGATGGAGGGAACAATGAGCAGTTCTTC. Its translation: CAIRDGGNNEQFF.

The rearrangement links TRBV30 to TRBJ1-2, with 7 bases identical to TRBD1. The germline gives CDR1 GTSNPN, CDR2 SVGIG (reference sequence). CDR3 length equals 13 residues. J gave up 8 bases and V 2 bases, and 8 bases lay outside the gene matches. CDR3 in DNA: TGTGCCTGGAGTAGGGGGCCCGGAGAGGGCTACACCTTC. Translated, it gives CAWSRGPGEGYTF.

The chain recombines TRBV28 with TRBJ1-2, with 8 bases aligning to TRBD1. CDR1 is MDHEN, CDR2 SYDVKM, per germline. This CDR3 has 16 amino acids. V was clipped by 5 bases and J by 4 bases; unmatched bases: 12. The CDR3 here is CASSPRRQGSFYGYTF. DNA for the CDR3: TGTGCCAGCAGTCCCCGGCGACAGGGGAGTTTCTATGGCTACACCTTC.

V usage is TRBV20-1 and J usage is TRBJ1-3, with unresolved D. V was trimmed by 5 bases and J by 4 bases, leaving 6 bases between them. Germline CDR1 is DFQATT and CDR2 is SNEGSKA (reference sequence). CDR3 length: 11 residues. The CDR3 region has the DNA TGCAGTGCTTATTTCGGAAACACCATATATTTT. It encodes CSAYFGNTIYF.

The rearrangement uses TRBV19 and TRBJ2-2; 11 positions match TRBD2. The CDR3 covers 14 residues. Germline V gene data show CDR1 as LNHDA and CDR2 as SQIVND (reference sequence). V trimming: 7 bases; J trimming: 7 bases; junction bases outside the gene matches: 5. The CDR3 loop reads CASNSGRALGELFF. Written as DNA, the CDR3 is TGTGCCAGTAATAGCGGGAGGGCCCTCGGGGAGCTGTTTTTT.

In nucleotides, the CDR3 is TGTGCCAGCAGCCCCGGGACTAGTCTTGGTGAGCAGTTCTTC. Residues: CASSPGTSLGEQFF. The rearrangement joins TRBV9 to TRBJ2-1; TRBD2 matches 8 bases. Germline CDR1 and CDR2: SGDLS and YYNGEE. V lost 4 bases to trimming and J lost 9 bases; unmatched junction nucleotides: 9. The length of the CDR3 is 14 residues. The full variable domain, completed using reference TRBV9 and TRBJ2-1, is DSGVTQTPKHLITATGQRVTLRCSPRSGDLSVYWYQQSLDQGLQFLIQYYNGEERAKGNILERFSAQQFPDLHSELNLSSLELGDSALYFCASSPGTSLGEQFFGPGTRLTVL.

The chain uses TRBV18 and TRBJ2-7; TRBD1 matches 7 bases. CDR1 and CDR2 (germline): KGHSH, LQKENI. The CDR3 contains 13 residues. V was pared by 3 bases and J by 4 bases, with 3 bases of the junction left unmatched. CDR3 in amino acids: CASSPGTVYEQYF. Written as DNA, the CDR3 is TGTGCCAGCTCACCGGGGACAGTTTACGAGCAGTACTTC.

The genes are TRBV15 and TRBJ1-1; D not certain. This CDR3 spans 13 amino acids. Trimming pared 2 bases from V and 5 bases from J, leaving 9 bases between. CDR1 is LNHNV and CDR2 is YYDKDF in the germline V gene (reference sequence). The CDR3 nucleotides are TGTGCCACCAGCAGAAGTCCTGGGACTGAAGCTTTCTTT. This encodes CATSRSPGTEAFF.

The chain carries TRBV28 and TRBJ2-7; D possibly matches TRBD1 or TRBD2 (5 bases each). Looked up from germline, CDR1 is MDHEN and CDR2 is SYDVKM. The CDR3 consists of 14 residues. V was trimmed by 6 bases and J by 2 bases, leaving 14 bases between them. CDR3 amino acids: CASSAGTEAYEQYF. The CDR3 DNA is TGTGCCAGCAGCGCCGGGACGGAAGCCTACGAGCAGTACTTC.

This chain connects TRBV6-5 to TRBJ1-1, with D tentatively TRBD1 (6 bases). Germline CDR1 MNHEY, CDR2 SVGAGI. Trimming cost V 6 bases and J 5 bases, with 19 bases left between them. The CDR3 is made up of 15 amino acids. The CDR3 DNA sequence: TGTGCCAGCAGAGCGGGGGCCTTTATGACGACTGAAGCTTTCTTT. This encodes CASRAGAFMTTEAFF.

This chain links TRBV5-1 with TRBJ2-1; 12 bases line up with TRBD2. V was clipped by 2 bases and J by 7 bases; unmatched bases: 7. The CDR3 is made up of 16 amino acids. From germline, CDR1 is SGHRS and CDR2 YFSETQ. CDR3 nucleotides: TGCGCCAGCAGCTTTACCACTAGCGGGGGGACGAATGAGCAGTTCTTC. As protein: CASSFTTSGGTNEQFF. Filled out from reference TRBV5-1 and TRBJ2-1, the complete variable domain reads KAGVTQTPRYLIKTRGQQVTLSCSPISGHRSVSWYQQTPGQGLQFLFEYFSETQRNKGNFPGRFSGRQFSNSRSEMNVSTLELGDSALYLCASSFTTSGGTNEQFFGPGTRLTVL.

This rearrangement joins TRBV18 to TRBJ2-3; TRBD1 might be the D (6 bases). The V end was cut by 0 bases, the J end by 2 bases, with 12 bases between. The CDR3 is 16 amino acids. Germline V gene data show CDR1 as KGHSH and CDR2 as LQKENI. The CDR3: CASSPPGQRDTDTQYF. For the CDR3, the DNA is TGTGCCAGCTCACCACCAGGACAGAGGGACACAGATACGCAGTATTTT.

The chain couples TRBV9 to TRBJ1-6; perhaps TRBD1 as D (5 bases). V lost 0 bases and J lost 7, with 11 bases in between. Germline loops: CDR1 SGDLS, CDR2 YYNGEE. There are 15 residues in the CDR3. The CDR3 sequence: CASSVAGGENSPLHF. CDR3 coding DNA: TGTGCCAGCAGCGTAGCTGGAGGGGAGAATTCACCCCTCCACTTT.